This TCR beta chain is from a study of CXCR3-negative and CXCR3-positive naive CD8 T cells. General observations from the study: When CXCR3-positive naive cells were set against CXCR3-negative naive cells, the former had more hydrophobic TRB CDR3s.

About this clonotype itself: The antigen is not known.

The libraries of TRB cDNA were constructed through 5' RACE using UMI labels. TCRdb re-called the 5' RACE reads; one entry per CDR3 protein, DNA not given. The sample holds tens of thousands of distinct CDR3 sequences. The sequence was obtained from a human donor in good health. Some clones in this sample may be carry-over from other donors' samples. Sequenced material: naive CXCR3+ CD8+ T cells from blood. Subset here: CD45RO-CCR7+CD27+CD95- naive CD8+ T cells expressing CXCR3 (TNR3+).

CDR3 amino acids: CASISGANVLTF. V and J are TRBV6-6 and TRBJ2-6. This CDR3 is 12 amino acids long. In germline, CDR1 is MNHNY, CDR2 SVGAGI (reference sequence).